This TCR beta chain came from a study of T cell responses to AZD1222 COVID-19 vaccine. Overall study results and limits: Distributed over spike, vaccine-associated CD4 TCRs predominated at 160-218 and 743-854. The study reported that nearly half of spike-specific TCRs target unmutated variant regions. Only 5 or 6 individuals given AZD1222 were seropositive at baseline.

The method was immunoSEQ multiplex PCR; TCRdb's version includes in-frame clones alone and lacks a portion of them. The repertoire consists of fewer than 150,000 clones, with approximately 94% occurring once and the leading ten covering 4% to 6%. Germline-derived CDR1 and CDR2 are LNHNV and YYDKDF (reference sequence). Losses at the gene ends were 5 bases for V and 4 bases for J; bases not matched to a gene: 9. This CDR3 comprises 16 residues. Concerning this clone: Its antigen is currently unknown.

The sequencing used peripheral blood, collected 28 days after the second AZD1222 dose. This receptor was obtained from an adult who received the AZD1222 COVID-19 vaccine. This chain links TRBV15 with TRBJ1-3; 9 bases line up with TRBD1. CDR3: CATSRTGGIGGNTIYF. DNA for the CDR3: TGTGCCACCAGCCGAACAGGGGGCATCGGGGGAAACACCATATATTTT.